This T cell receptor (beta chain) is drawn from a study of cytomegalovirus exposure and HLA in healthy donors. Study context: In a later analysis, the 130 or so validation repertoires were reported to have used the same platform as the 600 to 700 first-cohort repertoires. Overall study findings and caveats: Clusters of TCRs from the first cohort tended to co-occur in the 90 to 150 validation repertoires (as a later analysis found).

TCRdb keeps only in-frame clones here, not all; method: immunoSEQ multiplex PCR. The sample comprises 90,000 or so clones, 85% of which are singletons, and more than 20% rests with the top ten. Germline CDR1 reads SGHRS; CDR2 reads YFSETQ. This CDR3 comprises 17 residues. V lost 0 bases and J 4 bases, leaving 17 bases between the germline ends. Comments on this clone: Its matching antigen is unknown.

The sample comprised PBMCs. The rearrangement joins TRBV5-1 to TRBJ2-1; TRBD2 might be the D (6 bases). This sequence originates from a young man in good health and CMV-seropositive. The CDR3 protein is CASSLGTTGSGYNEQFF. CDR3 DNA sequence: TGCGCCAGCAGCTTGGGGACTACGGGTAGCGGTTACAATGAGCAGTTCTTC.